The TCR beta chain described here comes from a study of T cells in Graves' hyperthyroidism and ophthalmopathy. The CDR3 contains 14 residues. V was cut by 4 bases and J by 1 base, with 7 bases left in between. Per germline, CDR1 SNHLY and CDR2 FYNNEI. TCR beta CDR3 sequences were amplified from RNA transcripts. In the first-round RT-PCR of the TCR CDR3, the HTBI primer set was used. TCRdb redid the calling of the multiplex PCR reads with MiXCR, one entry per CDR3 protein. The sample consists of hundreds of thousands of distinct CDR3 sequences, roughly 13% of them appearing once. Study-wide results and limits: In simple terms, a model built on 13 V-J features told ophthalmopathy apart from stable hyperthyroidism. Ophthalmopathy onset followed model prediction by a median approximately 5.9 months. Among clonotypes expanded in thyroid above 0.001, most were also found in blood.

A remark on this clonotype: Its antigen is still unknown. Just one base apart from a much larger clone, this may be a read error.

The patients, who ranged from 18 to 65 in age, presented with newly diagnosed hyperthyroidism lasting under 2 months. This chain connects TRBV2 to TRBJ2-2; D is perhaps TRBD2 (5 bases). The specimen sequenced was blood. This sequence originates from a woman in her 30s with Graves' hyperthyroidism that later progressed to Graves' ophthalmopathy. CDR3 amino acids: CASSGERNTGELFF. The CDR3 DNA reads as TGTGCCAGCAGTGGGGAGAGGAACACCGGGGAGCTGTTTTTT. Full variable domain (missing parts from reference TRBV2 and TRBJ2-2): EPEVTQTPSHQVTQMGQEVILRCVPISNHLYFYWYRQILGQKVEFLVSFYNNEISEKSEIFDDQFSVERPDGSNFTLKIRSTKLEDSAMYFCASSGERNTGELFFGEGSRLTVL.